What follows describes a single TCR beta chain. Its antigen remains unidentified. These data belong to a study of T cells after yellow fever vaccination. Broader study findings: Booster sampling recovered most clones from primary vaccination (approximately 97% CD4, roughly 88% CD8).

This CDR3 comprises 14 residues. Deletions cut 5 bases from V and 4 bases from J, with 11 bases between. CDR1 and CDR2 from the germline V gene are MNHEY and SVGAGI. One entry per CDR3 protein results from TCRdb running MiXCR on the 5' RACE reads. The sample yields 300,000 or so distinct CDR3 sequences, 6.8% seen once. The receptor's source is a man between 18 and 29 years old who received the YFV17D yellow fever vaccine. Specimen: PBMCs, collected approximately 47 days after the first yellow fever vaccination. The J gene is TRBJ2-2, the V gene TRBV6-5; D is unclear. The CDR3 coding sequence is TGTGCCAGCAGTCGAGACATCATCACCGGGGAGCTGTTTTTT. Translating it yields CASSRDIITGELFF.